The sequence of this TCR beta chain was determined in a study of vaccination effects on CD4 cells after COVID-19 (dated by TCRdb to between 2022 and 2023). In the study overall: Post-vaccine samples across the study were collected a median of 72 days after the second dose, with a range of 14 to 241. Cultures from other donors in the study were sequenced with the Oncomine TCR Beta short-read assay on an Illumina iSeq 100. The study compared SARS-CoV-2 spike-specific CD4+ TCR repertoires before and after mRNA vaccination in COVID-19 convalescent patients and infection-naive vaccine recipients. The full study included some 10 COVID-19 convalescent patients and several SARS-CoV-2-naive healthy vaccine recipients. Broad study findings and their caveats: The study was limited by a small number of convalescent patients and lacked early post-infection timepoints. Marked clonal contraction was observed in both infection-induced and vaccine-induced clones at late post-vaccination timepoints, consistent with waning T cell responses. Among healthy vaccine recipients, nearly all vaccine-induced clones were SARS-CoV-2 mono-reactive, and just 1 of 255 was cross-reactive with common cold coronaviruses.

The library was prepared using the immunoSEQ multiplex PCR assay. DNA from the CD4+ T cells that had been cultured and isolated underwent TCR beta CDR3 sequencing. The published analysis was carried out like this. Non-productive TCR sequences were removed, reads were trimmed to the CDR3 region, and CDR3s of at least 7 amino acids were retained. The MANAFEST web app was used to identify antigen-specific clonotypes by comparing expansion in peptide wells with expansion in reference cultures. To be called positive, a clone needed expansion at FDR<0.05 compared with the reference and with all other wells, an odds ratio greater than 5, and a frequency greater than 0.1% in two replicate wells. Clonotypes significantly expanded in SARS-CoV-2 spike wells and in at least one common cold coronavirus spike condition were defined as cross-reactive. CDR3 similarity was assessed by Levenshtein distance with the stringdist R package, and unrooted trees were built with ape in R 3.6.1. This immuneACCESS table, as held by TCRdb, lists in-frame sequences with V and J called but not all clones. Of the missing ones, under half trace to an unresolved V gene in checked studies; the others have no known cause. The V and J calls and clone size were taken over from that table, and D and trimming were inferred from the DNA. This sample comprises around 69,000 clones, around 69% of them detected only once. The top ten constitute around 1.5% of the sample.

In the ViraFEST assay, PBMC were stimulated with viral peptide pools, and antigen-specific CD4+ T cell clonotypes were then identified by expansion using TCR sequencing. After around eleven days of culture, CD4+ T cells were isolated with the EasySep CD4+ T cell isolation kit. Each participant received two doses of an mRNA SARS-CoV-2 vaccine, either BNT162b2 or mRNA-1273. None of the healthy vaccine recipients had a prior SARS-CoV-2 infection, which was confirmed by nucleocapsid antibody tests that came back negative both before and after vaccination. A few million PBMC per well were cultured with approximately 10 ug/ml peptides in IMDM containing around 5.3% human AB serum, about 9.6 IU/ml IL-2 and gentamicin. On days 3 and 7, half of the culture medium was replaced with fresh IL-2-containing medium. Unless noted otherwise, every peptide stimulation condition was grown in triplicate wells. PBMC were separated from whole blood using Ficoll-Paque Plus gradient centrifugation and were then either cryopreserved at -140C or used fresh. The overlapping peptide pools covered the spike proteins of SARS-CoV-2 and of the common cold coronaviruses HCoV-NL63, HCoV-OC43 and HCoV-229E. Genomic DNA was extracted from cultured CD4+ T cells with the QIAamp micro DNA kit.

In the germline V gene, CDR1 corresponds to LGHNA and CDR2 to YSLEER. V and J are trimmed by 5 bases and 3 bases, and the gene matches miss 6 bases of the junction. Its CDR3 holds 14 amino acids, cysteine through phenylalanine. The kept DNA is CDR3 alone, 42 bases in frame from the first base. This clone has just a few counts. What antigen it recognizes has not been identified. No qualities accompany the bases; no much larger clone lies one base away. The rearranged segments are TRBV4-3 and TRBJ1-1; TRBD1 fits 7 bases in the junction. The origin of this receptor is a human donor who received a COVID-19 vaccine. This sample comprised CD4+ T cells from PBMCs cultured with HCoV-229E spike peptides, obtained after COVID-19 vaccination. The cell subset or site label on this specimen signifies: HCoV-229E spike overlapping peptide pool stimulation. The CDR3 is CASSAQGEYTEAFF. Here is the DNA: TGCGCCAGCAGCGCTCAGGGGGAGTACACTGAAGCTTTCTTT.